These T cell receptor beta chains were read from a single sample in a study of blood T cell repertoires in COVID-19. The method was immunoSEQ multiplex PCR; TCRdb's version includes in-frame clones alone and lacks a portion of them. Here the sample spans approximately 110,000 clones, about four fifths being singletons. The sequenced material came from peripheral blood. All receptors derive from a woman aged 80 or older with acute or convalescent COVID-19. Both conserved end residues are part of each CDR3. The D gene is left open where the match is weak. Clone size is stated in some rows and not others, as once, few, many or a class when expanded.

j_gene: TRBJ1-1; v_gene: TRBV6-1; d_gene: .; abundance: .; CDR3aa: CASSEGMGDMNTEAFF; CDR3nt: TGTGCCAGCAGTGAAGGTATGGGGGACATGAACACTGAAGCTTTCTTT
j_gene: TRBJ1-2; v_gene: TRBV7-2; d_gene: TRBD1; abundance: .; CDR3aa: CASSLDSRGRGYTF; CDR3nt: TGTGCCAGCAGCTTAGATTCGAGGGGGCGAGGCTACACCTTC
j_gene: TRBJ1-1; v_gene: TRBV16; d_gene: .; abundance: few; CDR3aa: CASARRDTAFF; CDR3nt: TGTGCCAGCGCTCGCCGGGATACAGCTTTCTTT
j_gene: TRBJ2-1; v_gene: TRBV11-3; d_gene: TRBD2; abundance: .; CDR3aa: CASSLVAGAYNEQFF; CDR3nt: TGTGCCAGCAGCTTAGTCGCGGGAGCGTACAATGAGCAGTTCTTC
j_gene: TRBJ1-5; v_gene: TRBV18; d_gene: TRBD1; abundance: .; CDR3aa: CASSPTPGGINQPQHF; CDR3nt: TGTGCCAGCTCACCGACGCCAGGGGGCATCAATCAGCCCCAGCATTTT
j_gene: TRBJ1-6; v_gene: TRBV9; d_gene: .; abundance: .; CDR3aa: CASSVAVYNSPLHF; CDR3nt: TGTGCCAGCAGCGTAGCTGTGTATAATTCACCCCTCCACTTT
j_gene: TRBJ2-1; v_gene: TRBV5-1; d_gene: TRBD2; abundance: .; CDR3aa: CASSLSGSIYNEQFF; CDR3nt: TGCGCCAGCAGCCTTAGCGGGAGTATTTACAATGAGCAGTTCTTC
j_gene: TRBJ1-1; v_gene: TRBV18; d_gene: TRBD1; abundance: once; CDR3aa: CASSPGQASAFF; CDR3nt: TGTGCCAGCTCACCAGGACAGGCTTCAGCTTTCTTT
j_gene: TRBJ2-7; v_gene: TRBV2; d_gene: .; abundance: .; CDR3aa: CASSFRTVPSYEQYF; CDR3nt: TGTGCCAGCAGTTTCCGGACAGTGCCCTCCTACGAGCAGTACTTC
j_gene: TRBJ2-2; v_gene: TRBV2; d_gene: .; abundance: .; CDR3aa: CASSERGFTGELFF; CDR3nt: TGTGCCAGCAGTGAACGGGGGTTCACCGGGGAGCTGTTTTTT
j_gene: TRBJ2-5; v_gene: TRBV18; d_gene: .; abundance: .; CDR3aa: CASSPTSGQETQYF; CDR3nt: TGTGCCAGCTCCCCGACAAGTGGGCAAGAGACCCAGTACTTC
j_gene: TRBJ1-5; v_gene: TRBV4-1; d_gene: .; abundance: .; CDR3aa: CASSQRNNQPQHF; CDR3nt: TGCGCCAGCAGCCAGCGGAATAATCAGCCCCAGCATTTT
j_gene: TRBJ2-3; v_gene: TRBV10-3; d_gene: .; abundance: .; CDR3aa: CAISESGRDGDTQYF; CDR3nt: TGTGCCATCAGTGAGTCCGGGCGGGACGGAGATACGCAGTATTTT
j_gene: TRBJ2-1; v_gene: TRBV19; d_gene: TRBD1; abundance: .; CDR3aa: CASSPRDRAYNEQFF; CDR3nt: TGTGCCAGTAGTCCTCGGGACAGGGCCTACAATGAGCAGTTCTTC
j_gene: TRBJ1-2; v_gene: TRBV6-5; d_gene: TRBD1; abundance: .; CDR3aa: CASSYQGVGYGYTF; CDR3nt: TGTGCCAGCAGTTACCAGGGGGTCGGCTATGGCTACACCTTC
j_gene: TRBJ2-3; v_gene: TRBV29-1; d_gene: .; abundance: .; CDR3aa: CSVDRSGAGDADTQYF; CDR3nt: TGCAGCGTCGATCGTTCCGGGGCAGGGGACGCAGATACGCAGTATTTT
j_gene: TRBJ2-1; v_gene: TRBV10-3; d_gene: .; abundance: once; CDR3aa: CAISESIQVNEQFF; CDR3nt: TGTGCCATCAGTGAGTCGATTCAGGTAAATGAGCAGTTCTTC
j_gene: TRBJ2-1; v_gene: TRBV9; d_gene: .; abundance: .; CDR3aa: CASSVSGGQYNEQFF; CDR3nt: TGTGCCAGCAGCGTGTCCGGGGGGCAGTACAATGAGCAGTTCTTC
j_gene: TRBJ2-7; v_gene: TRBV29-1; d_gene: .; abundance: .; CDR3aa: CSVPGSWDFTYEQYF; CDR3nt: TGCAGCGTCCCCGGGTCGTGGGACTTCACCTACGAGCAGTACTTC
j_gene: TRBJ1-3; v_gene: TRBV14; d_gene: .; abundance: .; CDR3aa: CASSQDSDPRYSGNTIYF; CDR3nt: TGTGCCAGCAGCCAAGATTCAGACCCTAGATACTCTGGAAACACCATATATTTT
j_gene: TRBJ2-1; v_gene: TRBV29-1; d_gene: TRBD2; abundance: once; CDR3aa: CSVVTSGVAYNEQFF; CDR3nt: TGCAGCGTGGTGACTAGCGGGGTTGCCTACAATGAGCAGTTCTTC
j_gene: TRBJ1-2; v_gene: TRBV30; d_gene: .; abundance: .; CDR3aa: CAWSVRGDGYTF; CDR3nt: TGTGCCTGGAGTGTTCGGGGGGATGGCTACACCTTC
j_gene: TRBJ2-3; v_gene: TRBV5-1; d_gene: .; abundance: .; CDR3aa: CASSTTGGSTDTQYF; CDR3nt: TGCGCCAGCAGCACAACCGGGGGTAGCACAGATACGCAGTATTTT
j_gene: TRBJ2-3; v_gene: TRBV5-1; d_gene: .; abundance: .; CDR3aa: CASSFTASTDTQYF; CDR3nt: TGCGCCAGCAGCTTTACAGCTAGCACAGATACGCAGTATTTT
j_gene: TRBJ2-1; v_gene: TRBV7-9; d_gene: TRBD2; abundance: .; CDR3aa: CASSLTLAPYNEQFF; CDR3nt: TGTGCCAGCAGCTTAACACTAGCGCCTTACAATGAGCAGTTCTTC
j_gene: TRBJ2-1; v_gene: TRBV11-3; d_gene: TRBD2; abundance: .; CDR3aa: CASSLGVAGHNEQFF; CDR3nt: TGTGCCAGCAGCTTAGGGGTAGCGGGCCACAATGAGCAGTTCTTC
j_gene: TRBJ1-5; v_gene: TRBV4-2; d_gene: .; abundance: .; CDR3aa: CASSPQDDSNQPQHF; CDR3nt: TGTGCCAGCAGCCCACAGGACGATAGCAATCAGCCCCAGCATTTT
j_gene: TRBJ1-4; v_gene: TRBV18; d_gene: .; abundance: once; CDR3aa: CASSPRRDEKLFF; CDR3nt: TGTGCCAGCTCACCCAGGCGGGATGAAAAACTGTTTTTT
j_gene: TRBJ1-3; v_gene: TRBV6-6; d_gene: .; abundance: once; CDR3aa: CASSYTMTGGGNTIYF; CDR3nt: TGTGCCAGCAGTTACACGATGACCGGCGGCGGAAACACCATATATTTT
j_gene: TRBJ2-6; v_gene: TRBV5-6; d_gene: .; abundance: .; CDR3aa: CASSLVRGIRPGANVLTF; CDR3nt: TGTGCCAGCAGCTTGGTTAGGGGAATAAGACCTGGGGCCAACGTCCTGACTTTC
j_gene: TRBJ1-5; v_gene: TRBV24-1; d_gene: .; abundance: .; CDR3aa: CATKAGAQPNQPQHF; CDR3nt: TGTGCCACCAAAGCAGGGGCCCAACCGAATCAGCCCCAGCATTTT
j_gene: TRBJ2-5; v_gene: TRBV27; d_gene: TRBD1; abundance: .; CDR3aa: CASSPWTGLRETQYF; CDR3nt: TGTGCCAGCAGTCCATGGACAGGGTTAAGGGAGACCCAGTACTTC
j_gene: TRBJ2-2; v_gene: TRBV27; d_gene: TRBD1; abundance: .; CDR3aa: CASSPDRVGTGELFF; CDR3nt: TGTGCCAGCAGCCCGGACAGGGTCGGGACCGGGGAGCTGTTTTTT
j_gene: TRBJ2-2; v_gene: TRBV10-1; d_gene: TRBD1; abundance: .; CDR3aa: CASSEGTGQNTGELFF; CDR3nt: TGCGCCAGCAGTGAAGGGACAGGGCAGAACACCGGGGAGCTGTTTTTT
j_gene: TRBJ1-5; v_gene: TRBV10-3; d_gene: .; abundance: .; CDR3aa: CAIRGEGNQPQHF; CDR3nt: TGTGCCATCAGAGGGGAAGGCAATCAGCCCCAGCATTTT
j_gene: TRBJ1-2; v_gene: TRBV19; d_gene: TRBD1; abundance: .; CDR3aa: CASSTGQERIYGYTF; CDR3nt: TGTGCCAGTAGTACCGGACAGGAGAGGATCTATGGCTACACCTTC
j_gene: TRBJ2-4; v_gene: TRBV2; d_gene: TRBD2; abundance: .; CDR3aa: CASSLSGRGAKNIQYF; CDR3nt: TGTGCCAGCAGTCTTAGCGGGAGGGGAGCCAAAAACATTCAGTACTTC
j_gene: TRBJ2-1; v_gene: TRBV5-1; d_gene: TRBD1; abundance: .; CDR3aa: CASSFGQGADEQFF; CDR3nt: TGCGCCAGCAGCTTCGGACAGGGGGCCGATGAGCAGTTCTTC
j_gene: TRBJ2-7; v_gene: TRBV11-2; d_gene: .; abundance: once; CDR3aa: CASSLDLWSGIYEQYF; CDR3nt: TGTGCCAGCAGCTTAGATTTATGGTCAGGAATCTACGAGCAGTACTTC
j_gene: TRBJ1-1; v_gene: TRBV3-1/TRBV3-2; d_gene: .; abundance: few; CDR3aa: CASSQSRASEAFF; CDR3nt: TGTGCCAGCAGCCAATCCAGGGCGAGTGAAGCTTTCTTT
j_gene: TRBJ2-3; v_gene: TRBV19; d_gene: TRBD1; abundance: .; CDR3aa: CASSSTRQGNTQYF; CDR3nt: TGTGCCAGTAGTTCGACGAGACAGGGAAATACGCAGTATTTT
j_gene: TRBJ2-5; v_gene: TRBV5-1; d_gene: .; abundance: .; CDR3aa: CASSGGTAETQYF; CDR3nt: TGCGCCAGCAGCGGCGGGACAGCGGAGACCCAGTACTTC
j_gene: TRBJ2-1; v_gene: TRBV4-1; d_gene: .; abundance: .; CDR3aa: CASSQDPGLGMQKQFF; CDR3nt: TGCGCCAGCAGCCAAGATCCTGGGCTCGGGATGCAAAAGCAGTTCTTC
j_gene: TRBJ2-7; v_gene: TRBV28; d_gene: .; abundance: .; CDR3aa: CASSLSNLLGEQYF; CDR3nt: TGTGCCAGCAGTTTATCCAACCTTCTAGGCGAGCAGTACTTC
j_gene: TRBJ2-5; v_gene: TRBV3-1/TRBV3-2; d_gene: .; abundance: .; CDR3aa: CASSQIEETQYF; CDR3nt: TGTGCCAGCAGCCAAATCGAAGAGACCCAGTACTTC
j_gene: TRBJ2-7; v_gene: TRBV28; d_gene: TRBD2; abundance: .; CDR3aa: CASSPPRGGSSYEQYF; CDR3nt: TGTGCCAGCAGTCCCCCTCGCGGGGGGAGCTCCTACGAGCAGTACTTC
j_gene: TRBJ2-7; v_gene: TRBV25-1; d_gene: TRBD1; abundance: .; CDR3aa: CASSPRTGSYEQYF; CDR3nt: TGTGCCAGCAGCCCCCGGACAGGGTCCTACGAGCAGTACTTC
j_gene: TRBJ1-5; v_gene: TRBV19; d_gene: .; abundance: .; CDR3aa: CASSMGRDNQPQHF; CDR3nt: TGTGCCAGTAGTATGGGCAGGGACAATCAGCCCCAGCATTTT
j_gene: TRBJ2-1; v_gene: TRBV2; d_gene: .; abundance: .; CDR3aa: CASKAGSSYNEQFF; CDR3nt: TGTGCCAGCAAGGCGGGAAGCTCCTACAATGAGCAGTTCTTC
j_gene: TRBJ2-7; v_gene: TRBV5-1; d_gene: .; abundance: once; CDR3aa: CASSLASGLLSSYEQYF; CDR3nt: TGCGCCAGCAGCTTGGCCTCGGGACTTCTGAGCTCCTACGAGCAGTACTTC
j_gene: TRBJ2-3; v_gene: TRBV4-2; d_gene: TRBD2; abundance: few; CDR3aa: CASSSRTSHTDTQYF; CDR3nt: TGTGCCAGCAGCTCGCGGACTAGCCACACAGATACGCAGTATTTT
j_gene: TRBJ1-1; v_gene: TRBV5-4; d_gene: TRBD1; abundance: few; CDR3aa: CASSFTGVQTEAFF; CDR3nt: TGTGCCAGCAGCTTCACAGGGGTTCAGACTGAAGCTTTCTTT
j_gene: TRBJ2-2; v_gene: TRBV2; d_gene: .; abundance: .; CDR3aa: CASSEQFNGELFF; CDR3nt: TGTGCCAGCAGTGAACAGTTTAACGGGGAGCTGTTTTTT
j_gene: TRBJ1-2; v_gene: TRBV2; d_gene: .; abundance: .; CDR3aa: CASSPSRIGPGYTF; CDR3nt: TGTGCCAGCAGTCCTTCCAGAATTGGTCCCGGCTACACCTTC
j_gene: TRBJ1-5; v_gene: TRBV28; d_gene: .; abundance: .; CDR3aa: CASSLWFRPQHF; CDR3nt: TGTGCCAGCAGTTTATGGTTTAGGCCCCAGCATTTT
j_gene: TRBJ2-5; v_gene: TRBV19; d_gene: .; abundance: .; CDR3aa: CASKNGQQETQYF; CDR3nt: TGTGCCAGTAAGAATGGACAGCAAGAGACCCAGTACTTC
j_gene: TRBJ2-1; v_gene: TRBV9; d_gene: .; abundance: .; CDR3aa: CASSVDRRSYNEQFF; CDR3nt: TGTGCCAGCAGCGTAGACAGGCGTTCCTACAATGAGCAGTTCTTC
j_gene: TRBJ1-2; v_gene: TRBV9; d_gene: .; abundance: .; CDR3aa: CASSVSTGNGYTF; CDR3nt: TGTGCCAGCAGCGTATCGACAGGCAATGGCTACACCTTC